Listed below are T cell receptor beta chains from one sample, sequenced in a study of T-cell reconstitution after alpha-beta-depleted transplantation in children. MiXCR was run by TCRdb on the PCR reads, yielding one entry per CDR3 protein. The sample lists about 580,000 distinct CDR3 sequences; more than 20% were seen once. The material sequenced was PBMCs, mostly from graft donor cells, taken 360 days after TCRalphabeta/CD19-depleted stem cell transplant. These TCRs come from a boy in the first two years of life who had a stem cell transplant for acute myeloid leukemia, so the T cells may come from the graft donor. Each CDR3 is given with its conserved first and last residue. A D gene is named only where the DNA matches it firmly. Part of the rows lack a size; the others show once, few, many or a class for expanded clones.

j_call: TRBJ2-5; v_call: TRBV15; clone_size: .; d_call: TRBD2; cdr3_aa: CATSRGGLAGAQETQYF; cdr3_nt: TGTGCCACCAGCAGGGGGGGACTAGCGGGGGCCCAAGAGACCCAGTACTTC
j_call: TRBJ2-1; v_call: TRBV12-3/TRBV12-4; clone_size: few; d_call: TRBD2; cdr3_aa: CASSTRGGSYNEQFF; cdr3_nt: TGTGCCAGCAGTACGCGGGGGGGCTCCTACAATGAGCAGTTCTTC
j_call: TRBJ1-3; v_call: TRBV20-1; clone_size: many; d_call: .; cdr3_aa: CSAYHKSGPSGNTIYF; cdr3_nt: TGCAGTGCCTACCACAAATCAGGTCCCTCTGGAAACACCATATATTTT
j_call: TRBJ2-1; v_call: TRBV7-9; clone_size: many; d_call: TRBD2; cdr3_aa: CASSPSSGGENEQFF; cdr3_nt: TGTGCCAGCAGCCCGTCTAGCGGGGGGGAAAATGAGCAGTTCTTC
j_call: TRBJ2-1; v_call: TRBV23-1; clone_size: .; d_call: TRBD1; cdr3_aa: CASSQSDREVRDEQFF; cdr3_nt: TGCGCCAGCAGTCAGTCGGACAGGGAGGTTAGGGATGAGCAGTTCTTC
j_call: TRBJ2-3; v_call: TRBV20-1; clone_size: .; d_call: .; cdr3_aa: CSARDRRGISSDTQYF; cdr3_nt: TGCAGTGCTAGAGATCGCCGGGGGATCTCGTCAGATACGCAGTATTTT
j_call: TRBJ1-5; v_call: TRBV5-1; clone_size: few; d_call: TRBD1; cdr3_aa: CASRPGTVSNQPQHF; cdr3_nt: TGCGCCAGCAGACCCGGGACAGTCTCGAATCAGCCCCAGCATTTT
j_call: TRBJ2-5; v_call: TRBV28; clone_size: .; d_call: .; cdr3_aa: CASSLDILQETQYF; cdr3_nt: TGTGCCAGCAGTCTCGACATCCTCCAAGAGACCCAGTACTTC
j_call: TRBJ2-2; v_call: TRBV20-1; clone_size: few; d_call: TRBD1; cdr3_aa: CSATDRALAFPNTGELFF; cdr3_nt: TGCAGTGCTACCGACAGGGCCCTCGCGTTTCCTAACACCGGGGAGCTGTTTTTT
j_call: TRBJ2-4; v_call: TRBV18; clone_size: many; d_call: .; cdr3_aa: CASSKQEASKNIQYF; cdr3_nt: TGTGCCAGCTCCAAGCAGGAGGCGAGCAAAAACATTCAGTACTTC
j_call: TRBJ2-3; v_call: TRBV20-1; clone_size: few; d_call: TRBD1; cdr3_aa: CSAARRQGATTDTQYF; cdr3_nt: TGCAGTGCTGCACGTCGACAGGGGGCCACCACAGATACGCAGTATTTT
j_call: TRBJ1-2; v_call: TRBV21-1; clone_size: .; d_call: .; cdr3_aa: CASSKTGPGDYGYTF; cdr3_nt: TGTGCCAGCAGCAAAACAGGACCTGGGGACTATGGCTACACCTTC
j_call: TRBJ2-7; v_call: TRBV29-1; clone_size: many; d_call: .; cdr3_aa: CSVMGWGHPYEQYF; cdr3_nt: TGCAGCGTCATGGGGTGGGGACACCCCTACGAGCAGTACTTC
j_call: TRBJ2-4; v_call: TRBV4-3; clone_size: .; d_call: .; cdr3_aa: CASSQDPAGRAKNIQYF; cdr3_nt: TGCGCCAGCAGCCAAGATCCAGCAGGGAGGGCCAAAAACATTCAGTACTTC
j_call: TRBJ1-5; v_call: TRBV20-1; clone_size: once; d_call: .; cdr3_aa: CSAHRGVLNQPQHF; cdr3_nt: TGCAGTGCTCATCGTGGGGTCCTCAATCAGCCCCAGCATTTT
j_call: TRBJ1-2; v_call: TRBV28; clone_size: .; d_call: .; cdr3_aa: CASSLVQVHGYTF; cdr3_nt: TGTGCCAGCAGTTTAGTGCAGGTTCACGGCTACACCTTC
j_call: TRBJ2-7; v_call: TRBV6-5; clone_size: many; d_call: .; cdr3_aa: CASSYYSGTGEQYF; cdr3_nt: TGTGCCAGCAGTTACTACTCGGGCACCGGCGAGCAGTACTTC
j_call: TRBJ2-5; v_call: TRBV30; clone_size: .; d_call: .; cdr3_aa: CAWSVRFGAGETQYF; cdr3_nt: TGTGCCTGGAGTGTACGTTTTGGGGCAGGAGAGACCCAGTACTTC
j_call: TRBJ2-3; v_call: TRBV6-5; clone_size: few; d_call: .; cdr3_aa: CASRNPGDTQYF; cdr3_nt: TGTGCCAGCAGAAACCCGGGGGATACGCAGTATTTT
j_call: TRBJ1-4; v_call: TRBV15; clone_size: .; d_call: TRBD1; cdr3_aa: CATSRPYHRDSTGNEKLFF; cdr3_nt: TGTGCCACCAGCAGACCTTATCACCGGGACAGTACTGGGAATGAAAAACTGTTTTTT
j_call: TRBJ2-3; v_call: TRBV20-1; clone_size: .; d_call: TRBD2; cdr3_aa: CSAHGGGRVGTQYF; cdr3_nt: TGCAGTGCTCACGGGGGGGGCCGGGTTGGTACGCAGTATTTT
j_call: TRBJ2-1; v_call: TRBV16; clone_size: .; d_call: TRBD2; cdr3_aa: CASSQSPTSGGYNEQFF; cdr3_nt: TGTGCCAGCAGCCAATCCCCGACTAGCGGGGGTTACAATGAGCAGTTCTTC
j_call: TRBJ1-5; v_call: TRBV28; clone_size: .; d_call: TRBD1; cdr3_aa: CASSRQGAYQPQHF; cdr3_nt: TGTGCCAGCAGTCGACAGGGGGCGTATCAGCCCCAGCATTTT
j_call: TRBJ2-1; v_call: TRBV5-5; clone_size: few; d_call: .; cdr3_aa: CASSFDRWNEQFF; cdr3_nt: TGTGCCAGCAGCTTTGACAGGTGGAATGAGCAGTTCTTC
j_call: TRBJ2-2; v_call: TRBV20-1; clone_size: many; d_call: .; cdr3_aa: CSARASGVGELFF; cdr3_nt: TGCAGTGCTAGAGCTTCAGGGGTGGGGGAGCTGTTTTTT
j_call: TRBJ1-2; v_call: TRBV20-1; clone_size: .; d_call: .; cdr3_aa: CSATQDYGYTF; cdr3_nt: TGCAGTGCTACCCAGGACTATGGCTACACCTTC
j_call: TRBJ2-5; v_call: TRBV11-1; clone_size: many; d_call: TRBD1; cdr3_aa: CASSDRVETQYF; cdr3_nt: TGTGCCAGCAGCGACAGGGTTGAGACCCAGTACTTC
j_call: TRBJ2-1; v_call: TRBV29-1; clone_size: many; d_call: TRBD1; cdr3_aa: CSVEGDRDYNEQFF; cdr3_nt: TGCAGCGTTGAAGGGGACAGGGATTACAATGAGCAGTTCTTC
j_call: TRBJ1-4; v_call: TRBV4-2; clone_size: .; d_call: .; cdr3_aa: CASSRKGSEKLFF; cdr3_nt: TGTGCCAGCAGCCGGAAGGGGTCAGAAAAACTGTTTTTT
j_call: TRBJ2-2; v_call: TRBV20-1; clone_size: .; d_call: .; cdr3_aa: CSARDMGRSTGELFF; cdr3_nt: TGCAGTGCTAGAGATATGGGACGGAGCACCGGGGAGCTGTTTTTT
j_call: TRBJ2-3; v_call: TRBV12-3/TRBV12-4; clone_size: few; d_call: .; cdr3_aa: CASKLADWSPGTDTQYF; cdr3_nt: TGTGCCAGCAAATTAGCCGACTGGTCTCCGGGCACAGATACGCAGTATTTT
j_call: TRBJ2-6; v_call: TRBV7-8; clone_size: many; d_call: TRBD1; cdr3_aa: CASSKAGTGVAGANVLTF; cdr3_nt: TGTGCCAGCAGCAAGGCCGGGACAGGGGTGGCTGGGGCCAACGTCCTGACTTTC
j_call: TRBJ2-5; v_call: TRBV18; clone_size: .; d_call: .; cdr3_aa: CASSPGLTYQETQYF; cdr3_nt: TGTGCCAGCTCACCCGGACTCACGTACCAAGAGACCCAGTACTTC
j_call: TRBJ2-5; v_call: TRBV7-2; clone_size: many; d_call: .; cdr3_aa: CASRPTRWEETQYF; cdr3_nt: TGTGCCAGCCGGCCGACTAGATGGGAAGAGACCCAGTACTTC
j_call: TRBJ2-7; v_call: TRBV20-1; clone_size: .; d_call: .; cdr3_aa: CSARDSGNYEQYF; cdr3_nt: TGCAGTGCTAGAGATTCGGGCAACTACGAGCAGTACTTC
j_call: TRBJ2-2; v_call: TRBV6-5; clone_size: few; d_call: .; cdr3_aa: CASSYLDGNTGELFF; cdr3_nt: TGTGCCAGCAGTTACCTGGACGGGAACACCGGGGAGCTGTTTTTT
j_call: TRBJ1-1; v_call: TRBV6-1; clone_size: few; d_call: .; cdr3_aa: CASSPRTVNTEAFF; cdr3_nt: TGTGCCAGCAGTCCCAGGACGGTGAACACTGAAGCTTTCTTT
j_call: TRBJ1-3; v_call: TRBV2; clone_size: .; d_call: .; cdr3_aa: CASREQTGSGNTIYF; cdr3_nt: TGTGCCAGCAGGGAGCAAACAGGGTCCGGAAACACCATATATTTT
j_call: TRBJ1-2; v_call: TRBV12-3/TRBV12-4; clone_size: .; d_call: .; cdr3_aa: CASRDWYGYTF; cdr3_nt: TGTGCCAGCAGGGATTGGTATGGCTACACCTTC
j_call: TRBJ2-5; v_call: TRBV7-9; clone_size: few; d_call: TRBD1; cdr3_aa: CASSLAQGAETQYF; cdr3_nt: TGTGCCAGCAGCTTAGCCCAGGGGGCAGAGACCCAGTACTTC
j_call: TRBJ2-7; v_call: TRBV15; clone_size: .; d_call: .; cdr3_aa: CATSRTGRVF; cdr3_nt: TGTGCCACCAGCAGAACCGGCCGGGTTTTC